Shown below are 21 T cell receptor beta chains from a single sample sequenced in a study of cytomegalovirus exposure and HLA in healthy donors. PCR involved 60 Vbeta and 13 Jbeta primers. Profiled with immunoSEQ multiplex PCR; TCRdb holds only in-frame clones, not every one. The sample carries about 250,000 clones, over 75% recorded once. Sequences were obtained from PBMCs. The receptors stem from a boy aged 10-17 years in good health and CMV-seronegative.

J is TRBJ1-1 and V is TRBV7-9; D is unclear. The CDR3 extends over 11 amino acids. The germline V and J ends were trimmed by 7 bases and 4 bases, with 7 bases remaining between them. Germline V gene data show CDR1 as SEHNR and CDR2 as FQNEAQ (reference sequence). CDR3 region: CASTPTTEAFF. CDR3 in DNA: TGTGCCAGCACCCCTACCACTGAAGCTTTCTTT.

This clone appeared a single time. The J gene is TRBJ2-7, the V gene TRBV6-5; 8 nucleotides line up with TRBD1. V gave up 5 bases and J gave up 4 bases; unmatched junction bases: 7. This CDR3 comprises 14 residues. Germline-derived CDR1 and CDR2 are MNHEY and SVGAGI. This chain's CDR3 is CASSGGQARYEQYF. Here the CDR3 DNA reads TGTGCCAGCAGTGGGGGACAGGCAAGGTACGAGCAGTACTTC.

This clone was counted a few times. This chain joins TRBV7-3 and TRBJ2-2; TRBD2 aligns across 7 bases. Germline V gene data show CDR1 as SGHTA and CDR2 as FQGTGA. The J segment lost 5 bases and the V segment lost 4 bases, leaving 10 bases of the junction unmatched. The CDR3 consists of 16 residues. The CDR3 DNA reads as TGTGCCAGCAGCTCACTTGGGAGGGTGGGAACCGGGGAGCTGTTTTTT. Translated, it gives CASSSLGRVGTGELFF.

The chain carries TRBV18 and TRBJ1-3; D remains ambiguous. The germline V and J ends were trimmed by 5 bases and 0 bases, with 14 bases remaining between them. The V gene's germline CDR1 is KGHSH and CDR2 LQKENI. The CDR3 consists of 16 residues. The CDR3 spells CASSASQVSSGNTIYF. The CDR3 DNA reads TGTGCCAGCTCAGCCAGCCAGGTCTCCTCTGGAAACACCATATATTTT.

The chain uses TRBV19 and TRBJ2-7; D remains unclear. V lost 1 base to trimming and J lost 1 base, with 11 bases between them. Germline-derived CDR1 and CDR2 are LNHDA and SQIVND (reference sequence). The CDR3 runs 15 residues. This CDR3 is CASSIATAESYEQYF. The DNA of the CDR3 is TGTGCCAGTAGTATAGCCACTGCGGAGTCCTACGAGCAGTACTTC.

The rearrangement uses TRBV6-5 and TRBJ1-2; TRBD1 aligns across 8 bases. The CDR3 has 13 amino acids. Germline V gene data show CDR1 as MNHEY and CDR2 as SVGAGI. V gave up 10 bases and J gave up 4 bases; unmatched junction bases: 8. The CDR3 region is CATGQGGFYGYTF. In DNA, the CDR3 is TGTGCCACAGGACAGGGCGGATTCTATGGCTACACCTTC.

The rearrangement uses TRBV25-1 and TRBJ1-1; 7 positions agree with TRBD1. V gave up 0 bases and J gave up 7 bases; unmatched junction bases: 2. Germline CDR1 MGHDK, CDR2 SYGVNS. CDR3 length: 13 residues. In DNA, the CDR3 is TGTGCCAGCAGTGAATATGGGACAGATGAAGCTTTCTTT. It encodes CASSEYGTDEAFF.

The genes are TRBV5-8 and TRBJ2-7; TRBD1 aligns across 8 bases. Per the germline V gene, CDR1 is SGHTS and CDR2 is YDEGEE. The V gene end was trimmed by 4 bases and the J gene end by 2 bases; junction bases not matched to a gene: 8. This CDR3 is 15 amino acids long. CDR3 amino acids: CASSPRTGITYEQYF. CDR3 sequence (DNA): TGTGCCAGCAGCCCCCGGACAGGGATAACCTACGAGCAGTACTTC. The whole variable domain, filled in from reference TRBV5-8 and TRBJ2-7, reads EAGVTQSPTHLIKTRGQQATLRCSPISGHTSVYWYQQALGLGLQFLLWYDEGEERNRGNFPPRFSGRQFPNYSSELNVNALELEDSALYLCASSPRTGITYEQYFGPGTRLTVT.

The rearrangement links TRBV30 to TRBJ2-5; tentatively, D is TRBD2 (6 bases). The V gene lost 0 bases and the J gene lost 5 bases, with 16 bases spanning the gap. The CDR3 has 15 amino acids. Germline assignment: CDR1 GTSNPN and CDR2 SVGIG (reference sequence). The CDR3 is CAWSVRAGRRETQYF. The CDR3 bases are TGTGCCTGGAGTGTACGGGCAGGGAGGAGGGAGACCCAGTACTTC. The variable domain in full, completed from reference TRBV30 and TRBJ2-5, reads SQTIHQWPATLVQPVGSPLSLECTVEGTSNPNLYWYRQAAGRGLQLLFYSVGIGQISSEVPQNLSASRPQDRQFILSSKKLLLSDSGFYLCAWSVRAGRRETQYFGPGTRLLVL.

This clone occurred once. The gene calls are TRBV19 and TRBJ1-5, with no clear D. The V gene lost 5 bases and the J gene lost 0 bases, with 11 bases spanning the gap. Germline loops: CDR1 LNHDA, CDR2 SQIVND (reference sequence). This CDR3 has 15 residues. The CDR3 sequence is CASSVPGYSNQPQHF. As DNA, the CDR3 is TGTGCCAGTAGTGTGCCGGGGTATAGCAATCAGCCCCAGCATTTT.

This chain uses TRBV5-6 with TRBJ2-2; weak D call: TRBD2 (5 bases). The CDR3 runs to 17 residues. Trimming left V 1 base short and J 1 base short, with 14 bases between. CDR1 is SGHDT, CDR2 YYEEEE, per germline. The CDR3 region is CASSLQPGWGNTGELFF. The CDR3 nucleotides are TGTGCCAGCAGCTTGCAACCGGGGTGGGGGAACACCGGGGAGCTGTTTTTT.

The chain joins TRBV6-5 to TRBJ2-5, with D possibly matching TRBD2 (6 bases). Germline V gene data show CDR1 as MNHEY and CDR2 as SVGAGI. The CDR3 contains 14 residues. Trimming left V 6 bases short and J 0 bases short, with 11 bases between. The CDR3 region is CASSKGTYQETQYF. For the CDR3, the DNA is TGTGCCAGCAGCAAGGGGACTTACCAAGAGACCCAGTACTTC.

The chain links TRBV5-6 to TRBJ1-4; D is unresolved. Germline lookup yields CDR1 SGHDT and CDR2 YYEEEE. CDR3 length: 12 residues. Trimming pared 2 bases from V and 8 bases from J, leaving 7 bases between. DNA for the CDR3: TGTGCCAGCAGCTTCTGGCGGGAAAAACTGTTTTTT. It translates to CASSFWREKLFF.

V and J are TRBV11-3 and TRBJ2-1, with D maybe TRBD1 (6 bases). V was pared by 5 bases and J by 7 bases, with 9 bases between. This CDR3 is built from 12 residues. Germline-derived CDR1 and CDR2 are SGHNT and YENEEA. The CDR3 DNA reads TGTGCCAGCAGCCCCACAGGGAATGAGCAGTTCTTC. It yields the protein CASSPTGNEQFF.

Comment on this clone: At one end, the junction sequence differs from germline, possibly due to a read error. Other nucleotide sequences from this sample produce the same CDR3. The V gene is TRBV6-5, the J gene TRBJ2-7; 8 positions agree with TRBD1. The CDR3 consists of 14 residues. The germline V gene encodes CDR1 MNHEY and CDR2 SVGAGI. The CDR3 region has the DNA TGCGCCACCTCAGCCGGGACAGGAACGTACGAGCAGTACTTC. Translating it yields CATSAGTGTYEQYF.

This sequence joins TRBV2 and TRBJ2-5, with 9 bases matching TRBD2. This CDR3 contains 16 residues. Germline CDR1 reads SNHLY; CDR2 reads FYNNEI. V lost 7 bases to trimming and J lost 7 bases; unmatched junction nucleotides: 16. CDR3 amino acids: CASKKGVAGGHVTQYF. The DNA for the CDR3 is TGTGCCAGCAAAAAGGGGGTGGCGGGGGGGCACGTGACCCAGTACTTC.

This clone was counted between two and nine times. The chain has TRBV2 and TRBJ2-7, with 10 bases lining up with TRBD1. This CDR3 has 14 amino acids. Germline CDR1 is SNHLY and CDR2 is FYNNEI. The J segment lost 5 bases and the V segment lost 7 bases, leaving 8 bases of the junction unmatched. The chain's CDR3 is CASTLDRGLDEQYF. The CDR3 coding sequence is TGTGCCAGCACCTTAGACAGGGGGCTAGACGAGCAGTACTTC.

The genes are TRBV6-6 and TRBJ1-6; 8 positions agree with TRBD1. This CDR3 spans 16 amino acids. The V gene's germline CDR1 is MNHNY and CDR2 SVGAGI (reference sequence). V gave up 2 bases and J gave up 5 bases; unmatched junction bases: 5. CDR3 residues: CASSYAEGQDNSPLHF. The CDR3 DNA sequence: TGTGCCAGCAGTTACGCAGAGGGACAGGATAATTCACCCCTCCACTTT.

The chain is built from TRBV5-1 and TRBJ1-3; 7 positions agree with TRBD1. CDR3 size: 16 residues. The germline gives CDR1 SGHRS, CDR2 YFSETQ. V lost 0 bases, J lost 0 bases, and 3 bases stayed unmatched. Written as DNA, the CDR3 is TGCGCCAGCAGCTTGGGGGGACAGTACTCTGGAAACACCATATATTTT. Protein sequence: CASSLGGQYSGNTIYF. The variable domain in full, with the rest retrieved from reference TRBV5-1 and TRBJ1-3, is KAGVTQTPRYLIKTRGQQVTLSCSPISGHRSVSWYQQTPGQGLQFLFEYFSETQRNKGNFPGRFSGRQFSNSRSEMNVSTLELGDSALYLCASSLGGQYSGNTIYFGEGSWLTVV.

A single count supports this clone. The chain recombines TRBV7-3 with TRBJ2-7; 8 bases map to TRBD2. Germline-derived CDR1 and CDR2 are SGHTA and FQGTGA. The V and J ends lost 2 bases and 5 bases, in that order; junction bases with no gene match: 8. This CDR3 has 15 amino acids. The DNA for the CDR3 is TGTGCCAGCAGCTTACGCGGGGGGCGAAGGGACGAGCAGTACTTC. Translating gives CASSLRGGRRDEQYF.

The V gene is TRBV7-8, the J gene TRBJ2-5; no clear D. V lost 6 bases, J lost 3 bases, and 14 bases lay in between. The V gene's germline CDR1 is SGHVS and CDR2 FQNEAQ. The length of the CDR3 is 14 residues. CDR3 nucleotides: TGTGCCAGCAGGAGTCTGCGGCCCGAAGAGACCCAGTACTTC. It encodes CASRSLRPEETQYF.